A single sample is the source of the 18 T cell receptor beta chains below, sequenced in a study of response to subunit inactivated influenza vaccine. TCRdb re-called the RT-PCR reads through MiXCR, storing one row per CDR3 protein. This sample yields 550,000 to 650,000 distinct CDR3 sequences, of which roughly 10% are seen a single time; more than 8.5% belongs to the top ten. Material: PBMCs from blood, obtained on the day of vaccination. These receptors were obtained from a man aged 50 or older who received an inactivated influenza vaccine.

This chain joins TRBV5-1 and TRBJ2-2, with unresolved D. Germline values: CDR1 SGHRS, CDR2 YFSETQ. Trimming left V 4 bases short and J 5 bases short, with 12 bases between. The CDR3 is 14 amino acids. CDR3 amino acids: CASSRRLDTGELFF. The DNA of the CDR3 is TGCGCCAGCAGCAGGCGGCTAGATACCGGGGAGCTGTTTTTT.

This sequence joins TRBV7-8 and TRBJ2-5, with 8 bases that match TRBD2. Germline CDR1 SGHVS, CDR2 FQNEAQ. Trimming removed 5 bases from V and 3 bases from J; junction bases left unmatched: 11. This CDR3 is built from 16 residues. As DNA, the CDR3 is TGTGCCAGCAGCCATCGGGGACTTAGCGGGGAAGAGACCCAGTACTTC. Its protein is CASSHRGLSGEETQYF.

This chain connects TRBV12-3 or TRBV12-4 to TRBJ2-1, with TRBD1 as a possible D gene (6 bases). The CDR3 runs 12 residues. The V end was cut by 4 bases, the J end by 10 bases, with 11 bases between. The CDR3 loop reads CASSSGHPEQFF. In DNA, the CDR3 is TGTGCCAGCAGTTCGGGACACCCAGAGCAGTTCTTC.

The rearrangement uses TRBV4-3 and TRBJ2-7, with D perhaps TRBD1 (5 bases). Between the trimmed V and J ends, which lost 2 bases and 5 bases, there was a span of 16 bases. In germline, CDR1 is LGHNA, CDR2 YSLEER. CDR3 length: 15 residues. The CDR3 DNA reads as TGCGCCAGCAGCCAAACTCAGGGCATATTCGACGAGCAGTACTTC. Its translation is CASSQTQGIFDEQYF.

This chain links TRBV15 with TRBJ2-5; D ambiguous. Trimming removed 1 base at V and 5 bases at J, with 11 bases between. Looked up from germline, CDR1 is LNHNV and CDR2 is YYDKDF (reference sequence). The CDR3 consists of 14 residues. In nucleotides, the CDR3 is TGTGCCACCAGCAGAGTGCCCGTTGGGGAGACCCAGTACTTC. Translation: CATSRVPVGETQYF.

The chain uses TRBV28 and TRBJ2-7, with 10 nucleotides matching TRBD2. CDR1 is MDHEN and CDR2 is SYDVKM in the germline V gene. With V trimmed by 3 bases and J by 3 bases, 5 bases remained unmatched. The CDR3 is made up of 15 amino acids. CDR3 sequence: CASSFGLAANYEQYF. The CDR3 DNA reads TGTGCCAGCAGTTTCGGACTAGCGGCGAACTACGAGCAGTACTTC.

This clonotype was found a few times. CDR3 amino acids: CASSPLSAGNEQFF. In DNA form, the CDR3 reads TGTGCCAGCTCACCACTCTCGGCGGGGAATGAGCAGTTCTTC. The rearrangement uses TRBV18 and TRBJ2-1; D is possibly TRBD2 (6 bases). The CDR3 spans 14 residues. Looked up from germline, CDR1 is KGHSH and CDR2 is LQKENI. Trimming stripped 1 base from V and 7 bases from J, with 11 bases between.

This clonotype has only a few counts. The chain links TRBV2 to TRBJ2-1; D is unresolved. Germline V gene lookup returns CDR1 SNHLY and CDR2 FYNNEI. The V end lost 2 bases, the J end lost 4 bases, and 6 bases lay between the germline ends. This CDR3 is 13 amino acids long. The CDR3 sequence is CASSERQYNEQFF. The CDR3 DNA sequence: TGTGCCAGCAGTGAACGCCAATACAATGAGCAGTTCTTC.

A few counts support this clonotype. The chain couples TRBV7-9 to TRBJ2-7; D ambiguous. The V and J ends lost 5 bases and 6 bases respectively, with 14 bases between them. This CDR3 comprises 13 residues. Germline loops: CDR1 SEHNR, CDR2 FQNEAQ (reference sequence). The CDR3 region has the DNA TGTGCCAGCAGCCAAGCGCCCGCTGTCGAGCAGTACTTC. Residues: CASSQAPAVEQYF.

This clonotype has more than one count but fewer than ten. The V and J genes are TRBV12-3 or TRBV12-4 and TRBJ2-1; TRBD2 agrees at 9 bases. The CDR3 contains 17 residues. Unmatched junction bases numbered 10, after V lost 0 bases and J lost 7 bases. CDR3 residues: CASSLAGVAGVGNEQFF. In DNA form, the CDR3 reads TGTGCCAGCAGTTTAGCGGGAGTAGCGGGGGTAGGGAATGAGCAGTTCTTC.

The chain employs TRBV9 and TRBJ1-6; D remains ambiguous. CDR1 is SGDLS, CDR2 YYNGEE, per germline. This CDR3 has 14 amino acids. The ends were cut back, 0 bases at V and 12 bases at J, with 13 bases in the middle. CDR3 protein: CASSVVREGGPLHF. CDR3 nucleotide sequence: TGTGCCAGCAGCGTAGTGCGGGAGGGAGGACCCCTCCACTTT.

The J gene is TRBJ1-2, the V gene TRBV16, with 7 positions matching TRBD1. V trimming: 8 bases; J trimming: 7 bases; junction bases outside the gene matches: 4. Germline CDR1 and CDR2: KGHSY and FQNENV. There are 11 residues in the CDR3. Here the CDR3 reads CASHRGRGYTF. The CDR3 nucleotides are TGTGCCAGCCACAGGGGACGTGGCTACACCTTC.

This clonotype has only a few counts. V and J are TRBV9 and TRBJ2-1, with D perhaps TRBD2 (6 bases). The germline CDR1 and CDR2 sequences are SGDLS and YYNGEE. There are 15 residues in the CDR3. V was pared by 3 bases and J by 5 bases, with 15 bases between. The CDR3 region has the DNA TGTGCCAGCAGCGCAACTAGCCCGGGACACAATGAGCAGTTCTTC. Translation: CASSATSPGHNEQFF. Based on the CDR3 plus reference TRBV9 and TRBJ2-1, the full variable domain is DSGVTQTPKHLITATGQRVTLRCSPRSGDLSVYWYQQSLDQGLQFLIQYYNGEERAKGNILERFSAQQFPDLHSELNLSSLELGDSALYFCASSATSPGHNEQFFGPGTRLTVL.

Concerning this clonotype itself: A much larger clone lies one base from this, so it may be a read error. This rearrangement joins TRBV9 to TRBJ2-3; 7 bases are a match to TRBD2. The CDR3 runs 15 residues. From germline, CDR1 is SGDLS and CDR2 YYNGEE. The CDR3 sequence is CVSGTGFASTDTQYF. CDR3 in DNA: TGTGTCAGCGGGACGGGGTTTGCTAGCACAGATACGCAGTATTTT.

This clonotype was recorded a few times. In DNA form, the CDR3 reads TGTGCCAGCAGCTCAAAACCAGGGACAGAGACCCAGTACTTC. It specifies CASSSKPGTETQYF. This chain joins TRBV11-2 and TRBJ2-5; D is perhaps TRBD1 or TRBD2 (5 bases each). Germline V gene data show CDR1 as SGHAT and CDR2 as FQNNGV. V was clipped by 4 bases and J by 4 bases, with 13 bases between them. This CDR3 contains 14 residues.

There are a few counts of this clonotype. The chain joins TRBV5-6 to TRBJ2-3, with 10 bases aligning to TRBD2. The CDR3 covers 15 residues. CDR1 is SGHDT, CDR2 YYEEEE, per germline. The ends lost 4 bases at V and 1 base at J; junction bases unmatched: 3. CDR3 loop: CASSSLAGGTDTQYF. CDR3 nucleotide sequence: TGTGCCAGCAGCAGCCTAGCGGGAGGCACAGATACGCAGTATTTT.

In this sample, this clonotype turned up a few times. This chain joins TRBV12-3 or TRBV12-4 and TRBJ2-2, with 9 bases aligning to TRBD2. The CDR3 contains 14 residues. Trimming removed 10 bases from V and 2 bases from J; junction bases left unmatched: 5. The DNA of the CDR3 is TGTGCCACCCGAGCGGGGGGAAACACCGGGGAGCTGTTTTTT. Its translation is CATRAGGNTGELFF.

This clonotype has just a few counts. The chain links TRBV20-1 to TRBJ2-7; 15 bases map to TRBD2. CDR3 size: 17 residues. The V segment lost 3 bases and the J segment 7 bases; nucleotides outside the gene matches: 13. Germline lookup yields CDR1 DFQATT and CDR2 SNEGSKA (reference sequence). CDR3 amino acids: CSARGTSGRTSFGEQYF. The DNA of the CDR3 is TGCAGTGCTAGGGGGACTAGCGGGAGGACCTCCTTTGGGGAGCAGTACTTC.